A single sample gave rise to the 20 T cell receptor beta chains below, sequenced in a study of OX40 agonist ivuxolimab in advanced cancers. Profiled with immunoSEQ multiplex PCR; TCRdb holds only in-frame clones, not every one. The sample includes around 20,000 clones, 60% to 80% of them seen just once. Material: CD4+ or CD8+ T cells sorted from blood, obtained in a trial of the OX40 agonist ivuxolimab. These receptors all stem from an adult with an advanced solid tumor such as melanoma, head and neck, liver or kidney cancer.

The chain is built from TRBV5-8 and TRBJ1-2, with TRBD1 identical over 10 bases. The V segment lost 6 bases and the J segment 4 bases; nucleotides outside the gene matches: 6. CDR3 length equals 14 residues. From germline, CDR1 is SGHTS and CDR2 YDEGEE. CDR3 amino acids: CASTGQGRGYGYTF. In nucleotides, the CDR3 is TGTGCCAGCACGGGACAGGGGAGGGGCTATGGCTACACCTTC.

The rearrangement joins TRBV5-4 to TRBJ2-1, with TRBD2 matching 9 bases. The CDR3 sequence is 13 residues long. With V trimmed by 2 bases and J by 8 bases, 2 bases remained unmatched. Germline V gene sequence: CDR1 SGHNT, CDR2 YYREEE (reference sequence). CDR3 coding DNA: TGTGCCAGCAGCTTTTTAGCGGGAGATGAGCAGTTCTTC. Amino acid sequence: CASSFLAGDEQFF.

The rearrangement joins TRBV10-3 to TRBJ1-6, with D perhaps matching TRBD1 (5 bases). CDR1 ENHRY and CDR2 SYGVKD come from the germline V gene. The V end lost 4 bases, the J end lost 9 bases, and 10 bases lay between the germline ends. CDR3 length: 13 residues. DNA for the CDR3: TGTGCCATCAGTGGGGGGGAAACTTCACCCCTCCACTTT. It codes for CAISGGETSPLHF.

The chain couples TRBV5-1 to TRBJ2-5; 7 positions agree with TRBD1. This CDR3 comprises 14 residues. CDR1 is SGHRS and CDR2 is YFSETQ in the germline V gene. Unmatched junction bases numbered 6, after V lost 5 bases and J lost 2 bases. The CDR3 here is CASRAGTEQETQYF. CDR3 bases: TGCGCCAGCAGAGCCGGGACAGAACAAGAGACCCAGTACTTC.

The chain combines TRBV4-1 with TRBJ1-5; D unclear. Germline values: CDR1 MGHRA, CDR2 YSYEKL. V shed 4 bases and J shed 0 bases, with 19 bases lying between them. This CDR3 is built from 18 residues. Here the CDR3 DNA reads TGCGCCAGCAGCCCTGTCCCCGCAGGCGAATATAGCAATCAGCCCCAGCATTTT. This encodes CASSPVPAGEYSNQPQHF.

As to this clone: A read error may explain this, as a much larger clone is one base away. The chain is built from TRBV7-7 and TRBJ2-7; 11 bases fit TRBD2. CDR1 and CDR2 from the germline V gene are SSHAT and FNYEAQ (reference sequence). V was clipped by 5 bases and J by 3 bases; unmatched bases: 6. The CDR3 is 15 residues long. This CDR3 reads CASSPGLAGHYEQYF. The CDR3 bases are TGTGCCAGCAGCCCCGGACTAGCGGGCCACTACGAGCAGTACTTC. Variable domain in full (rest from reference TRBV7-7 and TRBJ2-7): GAGVSQSPRYKVTKRGQDVTLRCDPISSHATLYWYQQALGQGPEFLTYFNYEAQPDKSGLPSDRFSAERPEGSISTLTIQRTEQRDSAMYRCASSPGLAGHYEQYFGPGTRLTVT.

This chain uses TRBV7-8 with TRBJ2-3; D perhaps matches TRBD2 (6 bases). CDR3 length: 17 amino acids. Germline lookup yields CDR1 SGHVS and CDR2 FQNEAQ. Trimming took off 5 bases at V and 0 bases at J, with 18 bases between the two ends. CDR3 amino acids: CASSPQIGAGSTDTQYF. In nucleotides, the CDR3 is TGTGCCAGCAGCCCCCAAATTGGGGCGGGAAGCACAGATACGCAGTATTTT.

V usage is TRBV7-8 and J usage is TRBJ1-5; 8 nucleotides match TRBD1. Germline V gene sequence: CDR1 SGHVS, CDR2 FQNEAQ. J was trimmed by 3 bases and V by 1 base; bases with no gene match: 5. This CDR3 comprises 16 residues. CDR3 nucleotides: TGTGCCAGCAGCTTAGTAGGCAGGGGGCTCAATCAGCCCCAGCATTTT. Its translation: CASSLVGRGLNQPQHF.

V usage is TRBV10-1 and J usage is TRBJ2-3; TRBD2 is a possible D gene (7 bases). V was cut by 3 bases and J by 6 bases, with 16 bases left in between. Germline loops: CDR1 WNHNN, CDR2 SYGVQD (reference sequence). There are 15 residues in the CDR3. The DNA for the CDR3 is TGCGCCAGCAGTGAAAGGGGGGGACCTACGGATACGCAGTATTTT. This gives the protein CASSERGGPTDTQYF.

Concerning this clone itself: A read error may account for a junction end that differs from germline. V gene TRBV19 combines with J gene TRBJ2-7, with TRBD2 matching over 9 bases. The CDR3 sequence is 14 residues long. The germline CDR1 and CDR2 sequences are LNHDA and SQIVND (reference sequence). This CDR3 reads CASSPSGLANEQHF. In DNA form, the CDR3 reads TGTGCCAGTAGCCCCTCGGGACTAGCAAACGAGCAGCACTTC.

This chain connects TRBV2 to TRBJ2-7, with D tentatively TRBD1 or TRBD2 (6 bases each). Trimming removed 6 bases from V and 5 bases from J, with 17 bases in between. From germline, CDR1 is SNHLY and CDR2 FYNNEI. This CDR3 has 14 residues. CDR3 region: CASSLEGGDDEQYF. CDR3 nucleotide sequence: TGTGCCAGCAGCTTAGAGGGGGGAGACGACGAGCAGTACTTC.

This chain's CDR3 is CAIRSGRGSYNEQFF. The CDR3 DNA sequence: TGTGCCATACGAAGCGGGAGGGGATCCTACAATGAGCAGTTCTTC. The chain links TRBV7-8 to TRBJ2-1; 10 positions agree with TRBD2. The CDR3 consists of 15 residues. The germline CDR1 and CDR2 sequences are SGHVS and FQNEAQ. V was clipped by 10 bases and J by 1 base; unmatched bases: 7.

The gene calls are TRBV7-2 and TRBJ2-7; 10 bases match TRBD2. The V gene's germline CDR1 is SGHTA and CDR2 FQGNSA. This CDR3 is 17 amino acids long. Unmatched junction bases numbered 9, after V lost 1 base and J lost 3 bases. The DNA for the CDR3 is TGTGCCAGCAGCTTAGTATCTAGCGGGAGAAATTTCTACGAGCAGTACTTC. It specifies CASSLVSSGRNFYEQYF.

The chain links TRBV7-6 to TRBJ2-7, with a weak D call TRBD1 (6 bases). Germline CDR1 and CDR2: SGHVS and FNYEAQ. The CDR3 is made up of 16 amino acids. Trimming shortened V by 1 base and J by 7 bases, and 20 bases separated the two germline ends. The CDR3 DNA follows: TGTGCCAGCAGCTTAGGGGTTCGGGACACCGCGGAGGAGCAGTACTTC. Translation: CASSLGVRDTAEEQYF.

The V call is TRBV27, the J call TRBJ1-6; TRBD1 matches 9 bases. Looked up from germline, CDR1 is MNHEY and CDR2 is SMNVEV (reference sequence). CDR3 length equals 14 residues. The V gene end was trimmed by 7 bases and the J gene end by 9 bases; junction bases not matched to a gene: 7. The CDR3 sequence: CASTATGGSSPLHF. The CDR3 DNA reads TGTGCCAGCACCGCGACAGGGGGAAGTTCACCCCTCCACTTT.

The CDR3 sequence is CASSLARKTSGTSSYEQYF. DNA for the CDR3: TGTGCCAGCAGCTTAGCGCGAAAGACTAGCGGGACCAGCTCCTACGAGCAGTACTTC. J is TRBJ2-7 and V is TRBV7-8, with 11 positions matching TRBD2. There are 19 residues in the CDR3. V was clipped by 0 bases and J by 0 bases; unmatched bases: 10. The germline gives CDR1 SGHVS, CDR2 FQNEAQ.

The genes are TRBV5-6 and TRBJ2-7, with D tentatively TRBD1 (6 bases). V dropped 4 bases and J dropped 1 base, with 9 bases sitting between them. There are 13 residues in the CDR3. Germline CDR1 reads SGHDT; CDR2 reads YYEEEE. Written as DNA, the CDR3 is TGTGCCAGCAGCCTTGGACAGTCCTACGAGCAGTACTTC. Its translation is CASSLGQSYEQYF.

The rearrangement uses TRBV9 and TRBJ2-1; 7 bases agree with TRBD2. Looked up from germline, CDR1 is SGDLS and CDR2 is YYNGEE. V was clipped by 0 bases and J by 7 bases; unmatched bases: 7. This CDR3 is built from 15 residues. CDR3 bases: TGTGCCAGCAGCGTAGAAGCGGGATATGGAAATGAGCAGTTCTTC. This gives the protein CASSVEAGYGNEQFF.

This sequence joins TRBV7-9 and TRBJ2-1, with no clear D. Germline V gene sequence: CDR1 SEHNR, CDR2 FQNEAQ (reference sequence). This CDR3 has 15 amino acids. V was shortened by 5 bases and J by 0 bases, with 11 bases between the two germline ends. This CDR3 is CASSPPSGSYNEQFF. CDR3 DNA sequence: TGTGCCAGCAGCCCTCCCTCGGGCTCCTACAATGAGCAGTTCTTC.

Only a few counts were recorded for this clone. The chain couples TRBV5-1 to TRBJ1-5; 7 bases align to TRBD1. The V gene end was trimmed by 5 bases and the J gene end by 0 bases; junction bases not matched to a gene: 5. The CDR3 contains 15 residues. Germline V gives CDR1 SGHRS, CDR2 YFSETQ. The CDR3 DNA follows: TGCGCCAGCAGTGAGACAGGGAGTAGCAATCAGCCCCAGCATTTT. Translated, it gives CASSETGSSNQPQHF.